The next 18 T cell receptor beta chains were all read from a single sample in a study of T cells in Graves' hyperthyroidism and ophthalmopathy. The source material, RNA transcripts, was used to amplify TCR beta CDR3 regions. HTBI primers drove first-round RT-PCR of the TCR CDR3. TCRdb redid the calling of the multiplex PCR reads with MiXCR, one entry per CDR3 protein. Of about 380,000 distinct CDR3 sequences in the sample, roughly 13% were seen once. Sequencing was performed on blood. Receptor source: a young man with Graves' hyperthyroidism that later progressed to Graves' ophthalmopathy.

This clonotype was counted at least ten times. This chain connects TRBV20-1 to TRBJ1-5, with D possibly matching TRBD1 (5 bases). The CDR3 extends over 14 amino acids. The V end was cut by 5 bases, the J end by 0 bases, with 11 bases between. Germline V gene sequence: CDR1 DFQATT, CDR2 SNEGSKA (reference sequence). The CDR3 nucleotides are TGCAGTGCTTCAGACAGATATAGCAATCAGCCCCAGCATTTT. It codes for CSASDRYSNQPQHF.

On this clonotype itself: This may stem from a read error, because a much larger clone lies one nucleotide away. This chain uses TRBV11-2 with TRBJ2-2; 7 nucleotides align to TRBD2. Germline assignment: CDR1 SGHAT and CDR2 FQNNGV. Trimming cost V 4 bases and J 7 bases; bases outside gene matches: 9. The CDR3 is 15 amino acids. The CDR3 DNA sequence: TGTGCCAGCAGCTCCCTCCGGGGAGGGATCGGGGAGCTGTTTTTT. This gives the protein CASSSLRGGIGELFF.

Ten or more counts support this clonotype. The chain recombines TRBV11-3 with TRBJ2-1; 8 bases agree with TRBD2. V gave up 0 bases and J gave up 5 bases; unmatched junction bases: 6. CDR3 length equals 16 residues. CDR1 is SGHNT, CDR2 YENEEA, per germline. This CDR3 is CASSLDASGSNNEQFF. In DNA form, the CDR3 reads TGTGCCAGCAGCTTAGACGCTAGCGGGTCAAACAATGAGCAGTTCTTC.

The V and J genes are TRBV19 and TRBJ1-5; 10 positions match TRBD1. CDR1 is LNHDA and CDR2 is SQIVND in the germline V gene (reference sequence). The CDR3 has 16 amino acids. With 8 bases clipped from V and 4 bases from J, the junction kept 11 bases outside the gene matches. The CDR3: CASVDRGTAENQPQHF. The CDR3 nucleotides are TGTGCCAGTGTGGACAGGGGGACGGCTGAGAATCAGCCCCAGCATTTT.

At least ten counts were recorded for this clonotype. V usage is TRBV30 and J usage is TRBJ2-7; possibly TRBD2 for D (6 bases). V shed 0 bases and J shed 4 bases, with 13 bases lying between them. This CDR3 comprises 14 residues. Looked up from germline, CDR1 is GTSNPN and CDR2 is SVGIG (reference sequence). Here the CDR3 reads CAWSVMTRGYEQYF. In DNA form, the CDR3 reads TGTGCCTGGAGTGTAATGACACGGGGGTACGAGCAGTACTTC.

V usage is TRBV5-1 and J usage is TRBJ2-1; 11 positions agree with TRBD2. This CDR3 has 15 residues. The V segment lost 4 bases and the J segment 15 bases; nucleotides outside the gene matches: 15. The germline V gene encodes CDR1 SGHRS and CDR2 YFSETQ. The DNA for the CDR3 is TGCGCCAGCAGCCAGATAGCGGGGGGGATCGGTAGTTTGTTCTTC. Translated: CASSQIAGGIGSLFF.

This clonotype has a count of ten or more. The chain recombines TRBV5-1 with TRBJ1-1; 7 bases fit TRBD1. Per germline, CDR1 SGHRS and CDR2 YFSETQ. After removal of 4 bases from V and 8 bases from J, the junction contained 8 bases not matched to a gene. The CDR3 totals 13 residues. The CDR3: CASSIGTAQEAFF. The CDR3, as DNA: TGCGCCAGCAGCATCGGGACAGCGCAAGAAGCTTTCTTT.

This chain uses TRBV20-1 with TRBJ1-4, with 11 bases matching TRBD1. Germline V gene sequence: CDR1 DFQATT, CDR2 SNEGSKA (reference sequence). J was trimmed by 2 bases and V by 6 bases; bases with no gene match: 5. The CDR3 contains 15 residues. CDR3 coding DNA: TGCAGTGCGCGGACAGGGGGCAGGACTAATGAAAAACTGTTTTTT. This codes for CSARTGGRTNEKLFF.

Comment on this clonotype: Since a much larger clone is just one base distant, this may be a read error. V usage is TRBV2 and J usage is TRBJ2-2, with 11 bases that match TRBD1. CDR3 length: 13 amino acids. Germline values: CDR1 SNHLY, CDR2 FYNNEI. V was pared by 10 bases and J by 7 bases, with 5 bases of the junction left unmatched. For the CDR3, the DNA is TGTGCCACCCCGGACAGGGGGCGCGGGGAGCTGTTTTTT. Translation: CATPDRGRGELFF. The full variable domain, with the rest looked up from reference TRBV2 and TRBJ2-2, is EPEVTQTPSHQVTQMGQEVILRCVPISNHLYFYWYRQILGQKVEFLVSFYNNEISEKSEIFDDQFSVERPDGSNFTLKIRSTKLEDSAMYFCATPDRGRGELFFGEGSRLTVL.

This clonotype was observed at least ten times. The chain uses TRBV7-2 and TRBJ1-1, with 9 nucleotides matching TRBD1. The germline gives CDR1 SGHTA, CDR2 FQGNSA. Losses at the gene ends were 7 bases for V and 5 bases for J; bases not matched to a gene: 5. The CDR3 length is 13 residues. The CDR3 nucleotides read TGTGCCAGCAACGACAGGGGGAGTACTGAAGCTTTCTTT. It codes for CASNDRGSTEAFF.

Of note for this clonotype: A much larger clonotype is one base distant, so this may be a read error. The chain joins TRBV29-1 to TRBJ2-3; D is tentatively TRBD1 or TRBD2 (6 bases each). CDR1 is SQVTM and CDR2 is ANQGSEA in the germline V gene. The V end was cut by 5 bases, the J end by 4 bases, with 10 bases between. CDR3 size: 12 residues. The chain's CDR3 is CSVYGGADTQYF. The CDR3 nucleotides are TGCAGCGTTTACGGGGGCGCAGATACGCAGTATTTT.

CDR3: CASSSTENSPLHF. The DNA for the CDR3 is TGTGCCAGCAGTTCGACGGAGAATTCACCCCTCCACTTT. The J gene is TRBJ1-6, the V gene TRBV28, with D hard to call. Trimming removed 4 bases from V and 7 bases from J, with 8 bases in between. This CDR3 comprises 13 residues. Germline CDR1 reads MDHEN; CDR2 reads SYDVKM. The whole variable domain, filled in from reference TRBV28 and TRBJ1-6, reads DVKVTQSSRYLVKRTGEKVFLECVQDMDHENMFWYRQDPGLGLRLIYFSYDVKMKEKGDIPEGYSVSREKKERFSLILESASTNQTSMYLCASSSTENSPLHFGNGTRLTVT.

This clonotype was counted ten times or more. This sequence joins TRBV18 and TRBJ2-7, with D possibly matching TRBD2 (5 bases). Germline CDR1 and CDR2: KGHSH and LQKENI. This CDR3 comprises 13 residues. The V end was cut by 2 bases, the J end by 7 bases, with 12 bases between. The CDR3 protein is CASSPVRAGEQYF. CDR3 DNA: TGTGCCAGCTCACCAGTGCGGGCTGGGGAGCAGTACTTC.

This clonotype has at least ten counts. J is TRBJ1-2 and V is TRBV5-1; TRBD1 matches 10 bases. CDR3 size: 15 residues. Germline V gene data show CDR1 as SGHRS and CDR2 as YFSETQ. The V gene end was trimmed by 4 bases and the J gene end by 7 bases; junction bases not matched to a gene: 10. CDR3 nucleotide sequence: TGCGCCAGCAGCCAGCGGGGACAGGGGTTCGGTGGCTACACCTTC. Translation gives CASSQRGQGFGGYTF.

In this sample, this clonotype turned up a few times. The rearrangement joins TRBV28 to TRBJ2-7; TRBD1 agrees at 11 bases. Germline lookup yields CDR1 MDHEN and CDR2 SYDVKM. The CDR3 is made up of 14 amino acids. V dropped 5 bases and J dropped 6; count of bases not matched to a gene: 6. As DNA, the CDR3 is TGTGCCAGCAGTCAGGGACAGGGGGGTTCCGAGCAGTACTTC. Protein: CASSQGQGGSEQYF.

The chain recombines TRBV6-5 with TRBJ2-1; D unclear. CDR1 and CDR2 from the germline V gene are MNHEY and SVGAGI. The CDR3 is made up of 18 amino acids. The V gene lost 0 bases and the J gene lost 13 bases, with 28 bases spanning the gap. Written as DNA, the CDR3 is TGTGCCAGCAGTTACTCGACTTATGGGCAGGAGAGGACCCTAGGACAGTTCTTC. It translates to CASSYSTYGQERTLGQFF.

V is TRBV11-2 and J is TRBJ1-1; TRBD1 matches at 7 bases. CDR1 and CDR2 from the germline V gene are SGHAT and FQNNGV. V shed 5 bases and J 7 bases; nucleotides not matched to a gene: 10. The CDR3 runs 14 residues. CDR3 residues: CASSGPRTGYEAFF. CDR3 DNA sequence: TGTGCCAGCAGCGGGCCTCGGACAGGATATGAAGCTTTCTTT.

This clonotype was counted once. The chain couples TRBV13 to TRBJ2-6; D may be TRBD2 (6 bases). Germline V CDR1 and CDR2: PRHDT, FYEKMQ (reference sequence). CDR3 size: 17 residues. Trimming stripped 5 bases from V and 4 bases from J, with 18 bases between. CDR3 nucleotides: TGTGCCAGCAGCCCCGCCCCCCGGGAGCCAGGGGCCAACGTCCTGACTTTC. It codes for CASSPAPREPGANVLTF.